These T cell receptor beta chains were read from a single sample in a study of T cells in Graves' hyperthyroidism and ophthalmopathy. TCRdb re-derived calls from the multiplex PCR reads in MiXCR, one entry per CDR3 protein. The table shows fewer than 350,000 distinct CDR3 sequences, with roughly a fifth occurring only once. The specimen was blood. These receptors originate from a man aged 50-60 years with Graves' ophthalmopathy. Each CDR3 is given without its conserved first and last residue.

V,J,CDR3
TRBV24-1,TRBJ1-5,ATCDPGHPEGNQPQH
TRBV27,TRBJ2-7,ASSFTSGRALPEQY
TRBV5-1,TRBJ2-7,ASSQVGGPLSYEQY
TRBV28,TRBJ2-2,ASKKRGANTGELF
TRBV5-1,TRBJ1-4,ASSLAGMMNEKLF
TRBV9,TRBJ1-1,ASSVFDRVKDTEAF
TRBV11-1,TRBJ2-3,ASSKGLPDTQY
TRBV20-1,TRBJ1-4,SARQWGEKLF
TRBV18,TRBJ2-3,ASSPSTPRVQY
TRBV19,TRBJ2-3,ASSMTSGSIADTQY
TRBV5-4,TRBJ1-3,ASSRDRGNTIY
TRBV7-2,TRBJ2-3,ASSLAHRADTQY
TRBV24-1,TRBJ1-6,ATSRTVNSPLH
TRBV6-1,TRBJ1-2,ASKPEGVNYGYT
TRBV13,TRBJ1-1,ASSPPSAGGDTEAF
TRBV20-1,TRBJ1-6,SASWGSDSPLH
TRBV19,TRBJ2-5,ASRTSGQETQY
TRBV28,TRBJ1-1,ASSWDRDTAF
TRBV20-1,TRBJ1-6,SASSSGTPHSPLH
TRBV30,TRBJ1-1,AWSVWENTEAF
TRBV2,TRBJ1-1,ASSEIGHILPEAF
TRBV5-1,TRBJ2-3,ASSLDRPGTDTQY
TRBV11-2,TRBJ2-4,ASSLGGISAKNIQY
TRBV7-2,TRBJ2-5,ASSYGTRQETQY
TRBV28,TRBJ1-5,AGSFLRVDQPQH
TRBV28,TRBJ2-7,ASSSPPYEQY
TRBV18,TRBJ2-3,ASSPGRTTDTQY
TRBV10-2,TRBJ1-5,ASSPGSSYQPQH
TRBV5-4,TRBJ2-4,ASSSRQGSNIQY
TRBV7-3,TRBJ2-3,ASSLTGGTTDTQY
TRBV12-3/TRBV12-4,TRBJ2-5,ASSVSGTQY
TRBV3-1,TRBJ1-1,AGSRDGRLNTEAF
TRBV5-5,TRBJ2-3,ASTRWGQGGDTQY
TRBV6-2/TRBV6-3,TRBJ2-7,ASGLQSSYEQY
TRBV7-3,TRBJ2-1,ASSNRGGSTGEQF
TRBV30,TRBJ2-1,AWSISVFANEQF
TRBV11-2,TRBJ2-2,ASSLDRIGELF
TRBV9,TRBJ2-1,ASSVATERNEQF
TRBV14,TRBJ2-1,ASSPPGAGEYNEQF
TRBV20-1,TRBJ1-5,SAGGRAPTVEPQH
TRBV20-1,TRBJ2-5,SATRGFQETQY
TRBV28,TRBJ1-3,ASSFSGLLSSGNTIY
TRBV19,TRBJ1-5,ASSIIGVNQPQH
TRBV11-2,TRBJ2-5,ASSSWTGDQETQY